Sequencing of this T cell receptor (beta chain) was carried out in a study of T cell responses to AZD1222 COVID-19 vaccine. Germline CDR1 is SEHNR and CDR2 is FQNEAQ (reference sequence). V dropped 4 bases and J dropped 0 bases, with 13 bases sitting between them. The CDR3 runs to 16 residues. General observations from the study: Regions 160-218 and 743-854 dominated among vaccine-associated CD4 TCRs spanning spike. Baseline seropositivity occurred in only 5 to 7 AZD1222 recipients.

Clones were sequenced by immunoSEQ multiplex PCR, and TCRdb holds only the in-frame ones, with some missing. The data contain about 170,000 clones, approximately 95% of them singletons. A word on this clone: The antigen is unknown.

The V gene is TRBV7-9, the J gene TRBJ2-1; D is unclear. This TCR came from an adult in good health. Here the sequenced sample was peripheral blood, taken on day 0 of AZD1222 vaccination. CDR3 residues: CASSSPTQISYNEQFF. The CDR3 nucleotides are TGTGCCAGCAGCTCCCCAACCCAGATCTCCTACAATGAGCAGTTCTTC.